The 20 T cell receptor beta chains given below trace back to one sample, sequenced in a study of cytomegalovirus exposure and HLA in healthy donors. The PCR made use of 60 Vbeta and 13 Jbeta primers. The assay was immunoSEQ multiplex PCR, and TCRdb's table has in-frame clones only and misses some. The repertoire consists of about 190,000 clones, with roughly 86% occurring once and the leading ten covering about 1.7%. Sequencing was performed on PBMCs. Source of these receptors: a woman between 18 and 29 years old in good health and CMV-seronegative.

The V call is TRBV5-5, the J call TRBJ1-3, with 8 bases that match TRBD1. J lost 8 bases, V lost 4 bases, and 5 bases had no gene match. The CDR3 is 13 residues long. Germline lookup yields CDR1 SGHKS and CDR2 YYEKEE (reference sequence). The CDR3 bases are TGTGCCAGCAGCCCGGACAGGGACTACACCATATATTTT. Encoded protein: CASSPDRDYTIYF.

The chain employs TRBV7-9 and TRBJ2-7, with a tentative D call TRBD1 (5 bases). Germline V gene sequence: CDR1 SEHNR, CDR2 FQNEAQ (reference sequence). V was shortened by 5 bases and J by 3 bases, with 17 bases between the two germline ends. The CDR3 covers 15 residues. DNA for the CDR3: TGTGCCAGCAGCCTGGGGATGGGGCGATACTACGAGCAGTACTTC. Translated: CASSLGMGRYYEQYF.

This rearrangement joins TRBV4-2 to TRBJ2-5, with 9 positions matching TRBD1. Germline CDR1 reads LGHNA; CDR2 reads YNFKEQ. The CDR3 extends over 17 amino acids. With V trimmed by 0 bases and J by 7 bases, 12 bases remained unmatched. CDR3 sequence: CASSQDLGTGTTGTQYF. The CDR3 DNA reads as TGTGCCAGCAGCCAAGATCTGGGGACAGGGACCACGGGGACCCAGTACTTC.

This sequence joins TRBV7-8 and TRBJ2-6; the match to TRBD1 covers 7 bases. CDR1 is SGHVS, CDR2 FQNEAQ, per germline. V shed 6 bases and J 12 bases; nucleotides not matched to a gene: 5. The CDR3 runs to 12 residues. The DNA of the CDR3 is TGTGCCAGCAGTACAGGGGAGTTCGTCCTGACTTTC. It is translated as CASSTGEFVLTF.

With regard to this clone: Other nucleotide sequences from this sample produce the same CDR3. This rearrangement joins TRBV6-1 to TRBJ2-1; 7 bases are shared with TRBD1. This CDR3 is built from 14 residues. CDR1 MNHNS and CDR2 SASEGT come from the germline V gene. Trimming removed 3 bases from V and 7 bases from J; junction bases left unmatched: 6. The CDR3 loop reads CASSDRGSRNEQFF. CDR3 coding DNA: TGTGCCAGCAGTGACAGGGGGAGTCGGAATGAGCAGTTCTTC.

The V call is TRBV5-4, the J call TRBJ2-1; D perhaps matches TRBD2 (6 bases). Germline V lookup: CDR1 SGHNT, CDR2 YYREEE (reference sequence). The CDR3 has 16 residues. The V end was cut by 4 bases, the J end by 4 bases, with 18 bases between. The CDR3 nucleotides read TGTGCCAGCAGCGAGAACCCTAGCGCTGATTACAATGAGCAGTTCTTC. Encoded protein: CASSENPSADYNEQFF.

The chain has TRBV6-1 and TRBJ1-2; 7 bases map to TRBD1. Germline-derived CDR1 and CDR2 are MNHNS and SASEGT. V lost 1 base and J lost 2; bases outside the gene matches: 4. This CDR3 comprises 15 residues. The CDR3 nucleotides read TGTGCCAGCAGTGAAGGCGACAGGGCCAACTATGGCTACACCTTC. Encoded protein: CASSEGDRANYGYTF.

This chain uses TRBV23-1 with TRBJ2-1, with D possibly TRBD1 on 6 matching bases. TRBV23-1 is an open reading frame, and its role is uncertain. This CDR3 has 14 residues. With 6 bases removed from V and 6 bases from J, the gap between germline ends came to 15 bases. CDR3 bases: TGCGCCAGCAGGCGCGAGGGGGTCGGCAATGAGCAGTTCTTC. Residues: CASRREGVGNEQFF.

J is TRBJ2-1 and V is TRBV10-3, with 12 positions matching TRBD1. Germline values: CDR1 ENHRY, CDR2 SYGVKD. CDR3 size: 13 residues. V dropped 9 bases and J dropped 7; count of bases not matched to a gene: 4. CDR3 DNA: TGTGCCATTGGGACAGGGGGCTCGAATGAGCAGTTCTTC. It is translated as CAIGTGGSNEQFF.

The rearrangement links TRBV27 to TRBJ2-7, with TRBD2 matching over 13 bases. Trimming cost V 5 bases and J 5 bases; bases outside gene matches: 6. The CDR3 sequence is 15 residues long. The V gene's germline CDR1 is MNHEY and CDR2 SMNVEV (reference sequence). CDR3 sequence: CASSPWTSGRDEQYF. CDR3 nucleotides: TGTGCCAGCAGTCCTTGGACTAGCGGGAGAGACGAGCAGTACTTC.

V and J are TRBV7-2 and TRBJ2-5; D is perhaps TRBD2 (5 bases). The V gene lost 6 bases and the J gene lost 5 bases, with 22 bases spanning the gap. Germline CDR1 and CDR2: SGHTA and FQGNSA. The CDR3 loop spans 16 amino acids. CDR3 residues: CASSPSPGSLGETQYF. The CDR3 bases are TGTGCCAGCAGTCCTAGCCCGGGCTCGCTGGGGGAGACCCAGTACTTC.

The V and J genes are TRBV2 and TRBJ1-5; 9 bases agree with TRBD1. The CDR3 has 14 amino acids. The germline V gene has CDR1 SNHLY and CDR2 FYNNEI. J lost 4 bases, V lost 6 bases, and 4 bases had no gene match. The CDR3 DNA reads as TGTGCCAGCAGGGACAGGGGAATTAATCAGCCCCAGCATTTT. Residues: CASRDRGINQPQHF.

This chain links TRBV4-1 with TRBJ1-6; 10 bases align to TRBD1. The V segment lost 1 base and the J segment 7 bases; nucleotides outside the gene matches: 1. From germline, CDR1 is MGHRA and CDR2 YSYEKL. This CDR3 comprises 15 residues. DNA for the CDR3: TGCGCCAGCAGCCAAGGACAGGGGGCGAATTCACCCCTCCACTTT. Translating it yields CASSQGQGANSPLHF.

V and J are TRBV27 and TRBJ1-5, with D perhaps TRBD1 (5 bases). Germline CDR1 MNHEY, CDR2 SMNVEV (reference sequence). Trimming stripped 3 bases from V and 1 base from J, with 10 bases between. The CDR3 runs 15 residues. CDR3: CASSFAGHSNQPQHF. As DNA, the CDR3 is TGTGCCAGCAGTTTTGCGGGGCACAGCAATCAGCCCCAGCATTTT.

CDR3 bases: TGTGCCAGCAGCTTAACGAGGAAGGAAGGAGAGGGCAATCAGCCCCAGCATTTT. It specifies CASSLTRKEGEGNQPQHF. This chain links TRBV7-3 with TRBJ1-5; no clear D gene. This CDR3 has 18 amino acids. Germline-derived CDR1 and CDR2 are SGHTA and FQGTGA. V lost 0 bases and J lost 2, with 17 bases in between. Together with reference TRBV7-3 and TRBJ1-5, the CDR3 gives the full variable domain: GAGVSQTPSNKVTEKGKYVELRCDPISGHTALYWYRQSLGQGPEFLIYFQGTGAADDSGLPNDRFFAVRPEGSVSTLKIQRTERGDSAVYLCASSLTRKEGEGNQPQHFGDGTRLSIL.

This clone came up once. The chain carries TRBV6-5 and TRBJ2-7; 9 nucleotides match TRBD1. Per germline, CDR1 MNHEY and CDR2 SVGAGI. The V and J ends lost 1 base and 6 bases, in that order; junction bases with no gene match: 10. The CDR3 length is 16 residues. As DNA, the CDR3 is TGTGCCAGCAGTTACTACCTTAGGGACAGGGAGGGCGAGCAGTACTTC. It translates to CASSYYLRDREGEQYF.

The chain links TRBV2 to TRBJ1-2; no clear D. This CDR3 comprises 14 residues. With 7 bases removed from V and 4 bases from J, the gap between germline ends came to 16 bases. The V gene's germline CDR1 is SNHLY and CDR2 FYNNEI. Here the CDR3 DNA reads TGTGCCAGCACCGTTAGAGAGGGCGGCTATGGCTACACCTTC. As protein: CASTVREGGYGYTF.

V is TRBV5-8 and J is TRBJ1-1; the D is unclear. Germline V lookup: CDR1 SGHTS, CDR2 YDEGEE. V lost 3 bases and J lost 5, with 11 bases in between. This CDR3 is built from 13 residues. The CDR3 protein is CASSWLRETEAFF. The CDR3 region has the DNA TGTGCCAGCAGCTGGTTGCGAGAGACTGAAGCTTTCTTT. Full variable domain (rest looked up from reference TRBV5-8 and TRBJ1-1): EAGVTQSPTHLIKTRGQQATLRCSPISGHTSVYWYQQALGLGLQFLLWYDEGEERNRGNFPPRFSGRQFPNYSSELNVNALELEDSALYLCASSWLRETEAFFGQGTRLTVV.

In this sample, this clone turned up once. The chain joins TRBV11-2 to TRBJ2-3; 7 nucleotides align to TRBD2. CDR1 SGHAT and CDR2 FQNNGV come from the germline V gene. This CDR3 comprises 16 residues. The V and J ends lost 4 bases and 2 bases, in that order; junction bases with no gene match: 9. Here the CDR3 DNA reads TGTGCCAGCAGCTCCCTGGGGAGGGCCCTCACAGATACGCAGTATTTT. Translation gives CASSSLGRALTDTQYF.

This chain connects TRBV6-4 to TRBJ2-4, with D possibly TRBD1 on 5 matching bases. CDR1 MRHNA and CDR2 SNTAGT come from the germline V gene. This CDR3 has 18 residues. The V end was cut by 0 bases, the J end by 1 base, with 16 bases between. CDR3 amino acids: CASSDSEQVSVAKNIQYF. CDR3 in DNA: TGTGCCAGCAGTGACTCGGAACAGGTTTCGGTGGCCAAAAACATTCAGTACTTC.